This T cell receptor (beta chain) emerged from a study of T cell responses to AZD1222 COVID-19 vaccine. Regarding the study as a whole: Only after the peak T cell response were repertoires sampled. Seropositivity was recorded at baseline in only 5 or 6 AZD1222 recipients. Increased Spike-specific TCR breadth and depth were observed after two AZD1222 doses. A mostly white British donor set with more females was recruited, and clonal diversity was possibly underestimated.

Concerning this clone: Its antigen is not known.

V lost 4 bases, J lost 3 bases, and 13 bases lay in between. Looked up from germline, CDR1 is MDHEN and CDR2 is SYDVKM. The CDR3 totals 15 residues. Data came from immunoSEQ multiplex PCR; TCRdb stores just in-frame clones and leaves some out. Seen here are more than 70,000 clones, 85% to 95% observed once, and the top ten hold around 26%. The receptor was isolated from an adult who received the AZD1222 COVID-19 vaccine. Here the sequenced sample was peripheral blood, taken 28 days after the second AZD1222 dose. V is TRBV28 and J is TRBJ1-5; D remains ambiguous. The CDR3 DNA reads TGTGCCAGCAGTTGGGGTTCGGGGAACAATCAGCCCCAGCATTTT. This translates into CASSWGSGNNQPQHF.